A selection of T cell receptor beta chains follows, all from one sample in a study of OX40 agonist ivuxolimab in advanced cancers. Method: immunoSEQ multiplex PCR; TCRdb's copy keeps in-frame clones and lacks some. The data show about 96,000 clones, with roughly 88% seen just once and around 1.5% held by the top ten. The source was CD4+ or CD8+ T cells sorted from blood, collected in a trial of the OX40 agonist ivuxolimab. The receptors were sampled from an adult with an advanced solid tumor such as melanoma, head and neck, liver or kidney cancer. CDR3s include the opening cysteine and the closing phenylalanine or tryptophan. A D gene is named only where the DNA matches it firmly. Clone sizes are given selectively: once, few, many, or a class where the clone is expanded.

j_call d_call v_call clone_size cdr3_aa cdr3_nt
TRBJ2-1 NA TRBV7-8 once CASTGTGEWNNEQFF TGTGCCAGTACCGGTACGGGGGAGTGGAACAATGAGCAGTTCTTC
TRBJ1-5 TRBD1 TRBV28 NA CASSPRGQGEDQPQHF TGTGCCAGCAGTCCCCGCGGACAGGGCGAAGACCAGCCCCAGCATTTT
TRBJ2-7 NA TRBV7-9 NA CASSQRGRQYEQYF TGTGCCAGCAGCCAACGGGGAAGACAGTACGAGCAGTACTTC
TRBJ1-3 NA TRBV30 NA CAWSVGGPGNTIYF TGTGCCTGGAGTGTGGGGGGGCCTGGAAACACCATATATTTT
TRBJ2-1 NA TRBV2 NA CASTSGSLYNEQFF TGTGCCAGCACGTCAGGGTCTCTCTACAATGAGCAGTTCTTC
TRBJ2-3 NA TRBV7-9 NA CASSLVLSQYF TGTGCCAGCAGCTTAGTCCTCTCGCAGTATTTT
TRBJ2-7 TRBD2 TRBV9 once CASSVSGRADEQYF TGTGCCAGCAGCGTTAGCGGGAGGGCCGACGAGCAGTACTTC
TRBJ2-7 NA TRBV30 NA CAWTHSRFGWGRDLGEQYF TGTGCCTGGACACACTCTCGCTTCGGATGGGGCAGGGATCTGGGCGAGCAGTACTTC
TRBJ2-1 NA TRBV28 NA CASSFIFGRTSRTDEQFF TGTGCCAGCAGTTTTATCTTTGGGAGAACTAGCAGAACAGATGAGCAGTTCTTC
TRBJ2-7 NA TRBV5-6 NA CASSRDFRSYEQYF TGTGCCAGCAGCCGGGACTTCCGCTCCTACGAGCAGTACTTC
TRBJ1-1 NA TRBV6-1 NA CASSGAQMPGSTEAFF TGTGCCAGCAGTGGAGCACAGATGCCAGGGAGCACTGAAGCTTTCTTT
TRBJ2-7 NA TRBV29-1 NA CSYRTGRGSGEQYF TGCAGCTACCGAACGGGACGGGGGAGCGGCGAGCAGTACTTC
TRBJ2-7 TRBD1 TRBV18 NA CASSPAGTGGYEQHF TGTGCCAGCTCACCGGCCGGGACAGGGGGGTACGAGCAGCACTTC
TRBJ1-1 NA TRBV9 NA CASSVGPTGGNEAFF TGTGCCAGCAGCGTAGGCCCAACTGGGGGCAATGAAGCTTTCTTT
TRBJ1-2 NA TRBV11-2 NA CASSSLRRGIAGYTF TGTGCCAGCAGCTCCCTTCGGAGGGGGATAGCTGGCTACACCTTC
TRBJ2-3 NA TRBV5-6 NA CASSLRTYTQYF TGTGCCAGCAGCCTACGGACCTATACGCAGTATTTT
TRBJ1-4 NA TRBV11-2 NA CASSLINWGDNEKLFF TGTGCCAGCAGCTTAATTAATTGGGGGGATAATGAAAAACTGTTTTTT
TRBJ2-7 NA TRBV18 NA CASSPRDISNEQYF TGTGCCAGCTCACCACGGGACATCTCTAACGAGCAGTACTTC
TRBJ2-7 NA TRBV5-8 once CASSLGRGYYEQYF TGTGCCAGCAGCTTGGGGCGGGGTTACTACGAGCAGTACTTC
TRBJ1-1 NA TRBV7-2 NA CASSFPHTEAFF TGTGCCAGCAGCTTCCCACACACTGAAGCTTTCTTT
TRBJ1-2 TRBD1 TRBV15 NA CATSIGDRVAGYTF TGTGCCACCAGCATTGGGGACAGGGTGGCTGGCTACACCTTC
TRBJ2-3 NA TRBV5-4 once CASSPTGTSTDTQYF TGTGCCAGCAGCCCGACCGGGACTAGCACAGATACGCAGTATTTT
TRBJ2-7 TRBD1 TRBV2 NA CASSQDRGRYEQYF TGTGCCAGCAGTCAGGACAGGGGGCGTTACGAGCAGTACTTC
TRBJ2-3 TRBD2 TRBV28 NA CASSPSGRSTDTQYF TGTGCCAGCAGTCCCAGCGGGAGAAGCACAGATACGCAGTATTTT
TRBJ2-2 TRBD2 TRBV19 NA CASSHSTSGFTGELFF TGTGCCAGTAGTCATTCAACTAGCGGATTTACCGGGGAGCTGTTTTTT
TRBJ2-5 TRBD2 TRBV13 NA CASSASSGGGETQYF TGTGCCAGCAGCGCATCGAGCGGGGGTGGAGAGACCCAGTACTTC
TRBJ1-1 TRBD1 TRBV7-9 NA CASSPVGTGFLKAFF TGTGCCAGCAGCCCCGTCGGGACAGGGTTTTTAAAAGCTTTCTTT
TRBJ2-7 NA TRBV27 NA CASSGRTQPYEQYF TGTGCCAGCAGTGGCCGGACTCAACCCTACGAGCAGTACTTC
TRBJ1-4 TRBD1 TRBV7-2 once CASSFRGLLPNEKLFF TGTGCCAGCAGCTTCAGGGGGCTTCTGCCTAATGAAAAACTGTTTTTT
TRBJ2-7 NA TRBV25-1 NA CASSEYIPASERYEQYF TGTGCCAGCAGTGAATATATTCCGGCCTCAGAACGTTACGAGCAGTACTTC
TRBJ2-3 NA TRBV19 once CASSLDTGTDTQYF TGTGCCAGTAGTTTGGATACGGGGACAGATACGCAGTATTTT
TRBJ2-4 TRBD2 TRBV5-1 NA CASSPSTSGRAGNIQYF TGCGCCAGCAGCCCTTCGACTAGCGGGAGGGCCGGAAACATTCAGTACTTC
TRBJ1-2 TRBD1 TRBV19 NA CASEDRPPPYGYTF TGTGCCAGCGAGGACAGGCCTCCGCCCTATGGCTACACCTTC
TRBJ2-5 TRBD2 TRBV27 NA CASSRQLAGEETQYF TGTGCCAGCAGTAGACAACTAGCGGGAGAAGAGACCCAGTACTTC
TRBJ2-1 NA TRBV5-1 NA CASSPSYLVRDEQFF TGCGCCAGCAGCCCGTCGTACCTCGTCCGCGATGAGCAGTTCTTC
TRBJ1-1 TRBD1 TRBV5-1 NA CASSFSGTGLPTAFF TGCGCCAGCAGCTTTTCCGGGACAGGGCTCCCCACGGCTTTCTTT
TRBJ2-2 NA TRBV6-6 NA CASSYGGTGELFF TGTGCCAGCAGTTACGGTGGCACCGGGGAGCTGTTTTTT
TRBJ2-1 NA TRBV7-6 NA CASSPSAGLREQFF TGTGCCAGCAGCCCCTCCGCGGGATTACGTGAGCAGTTCTTC
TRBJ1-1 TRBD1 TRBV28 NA CASSLKYRGRAFF TGTGCCAGCAGTCTAAAATACAGGGGGCGAGCTTTCTTT
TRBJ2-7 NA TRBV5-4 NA CASSTTGLATYEQYF TGTGCCAGCAGCACGACAGGTTTGGCGACCTACGAGCAGTACTTC
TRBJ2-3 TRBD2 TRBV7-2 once CASSLIWSSGSPDTQYF TGTGCCAGCAGCTTAATCTGGTCTAGCGGGAGTCCAGATACGCAGTATTTT
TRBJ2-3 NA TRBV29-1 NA CSVEGDFTDTQYF TGCAGCGTTGAAGGAGATTTCACAGATACGCAGTATTTT
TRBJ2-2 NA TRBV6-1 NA CAHGVNPGELFF TGTGCCCACGGGGTGAACCCCGGGGAGCTGTTTTTT
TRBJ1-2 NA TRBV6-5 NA CASSYSSKGKYGYTF TGTGCCAGCAGTTACTCGTCGAAGGGAAAGTATGGCTACACCTTC
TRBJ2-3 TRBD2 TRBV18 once CASSSGGGSTDTQYF TGTGCCAGCTCCTCGGGAGGCGGGAGCACAGATACGCAGTATTTT
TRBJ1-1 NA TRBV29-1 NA CSVVHSMVWTEAFF TGCAGCGTTGTCCATAGCATGGTATGGACTGAAGCTTTCTTT
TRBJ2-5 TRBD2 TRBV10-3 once CAISEPLAGSETQYF TGTGCCATCAGTGAGCCGTTAGCGGGGTCGGAGACCCAGTACTTC
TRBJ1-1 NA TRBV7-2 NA CASSLAQRTMNTEAFF TGTGCCAGCAGCTTAGCGCAAAGGACAATGAACACTGAAGCTTTCTTT
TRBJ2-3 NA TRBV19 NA CASSINSASTDTQYF TGTGCCAGTAGTATAAACAGCGCCAGCACAGATACGCAGTATTTT
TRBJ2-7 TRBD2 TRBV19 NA CASSGGGRTANYEQYF TGTGCCAGTAGTGGCGGGGGGAGGACTGCAAACTACGAGCAGTACTTC
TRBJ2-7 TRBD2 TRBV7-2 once CASTPRLAGTYEQYF TGTGCCAGCACCCCAAGGCTAGCGGGGACCTACGAGCAGTACTTC
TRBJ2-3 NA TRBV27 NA CASSSRKDSGGTDTQYF TGTGCCAGCAGTTCCCGTAAGGACTCTGGTGGAACAGATACGCAGTATTTT
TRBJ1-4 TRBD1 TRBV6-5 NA CASSYSDRANEKLFF TGTGCCAGCAGTTACTCCGACAGGGCGAATGAAAAACTGTTTTTT
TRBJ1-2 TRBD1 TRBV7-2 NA CASSQGVALDGYTF TGTGCCAGCAGCCAGGGGGTGGCATTGGACGGCTACACCTTC
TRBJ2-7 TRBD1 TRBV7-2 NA CASSFRQGPTYEQYF TGTGCCAGCAGCTTCCGACAGGGTCCTACCTACGAGCAGTACTTC
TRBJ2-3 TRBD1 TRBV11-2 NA CASSLGSPGTGTDTQYF TGTGCCAGCAGCTTAGGTTCCCCCGGGACAGGAACAGATACGCAGTATTTT
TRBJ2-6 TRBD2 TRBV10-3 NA CAISDFLGGRANVLTF TGTGCCATCAGTGACTTCCTGGGGGGGAGGGCCAACGTCCTGACTTTC